Following are 18 T cell receptor beta chains from one sample sequenced in a study of regulatory T cells in long-lasting Graves disease. Relying on iRepertoire HTBI primers and Arm-PCR of CDR3 regions, the team built TCR beta libraries. Each CDR3 protein is one row after TCRdb ran MiXCR on the multiplex PCR reads. Of under 800,000 distinct CDR3 sequences listed, approximately 15% were seen once; the top ten hold 15% to 20%. As for time point: newly diagnosed GD, antithyroid drugs for less than 3 months. Researchers made the TCR library from RNA that was extracted from PBMCs. This same sample was also part of a study on T cells in Graves' hyperthyroidism and ophthalmopathy.

Sequencing was performed on peripheral blood mononuclear cells (PBMCs), taken at new diagnosis, from a patient treated with antithyroid drugs. The receptors here all came from a woman aged 25 to 45 with Graves disease.

This clonotype was found many times. The genes are TRBV28 and TRBJ2-1, with 14 bases aligning to TRBD2. Trimming cost V 7 bases and J 3 bases; bases outside gene matches: 8. Germline CDR1 and CDR2: MDHEN and SYDVKM. This CDR3 has 17 residues. The CDR3 DNA sequence: TGTGCCAGCAATCCTCCGGGGACTAGCGGGAGCTACAATGAGCAGTTCTTC. Its protein product is CASNPPGTSGSYNEQFF. The full variable domain, with the rest looked up from reference TRBV28 and TRBJ2-1, is DVKVTQSSRYLVKRTGEKVFLECVQDMDHENMFWYRQDPGLGLRLIYFSYDVKMKEKGDIPEGYSVSREKKERFSLILESASTNQTSMYLCASNPPGTSGSYNEQFFGPGTRLTVL.

V and J are TRBV10-2 and TRBJ1-1; D possibly corresponds to TRBD1 (6 bases). Germline CDR1 and CDR2: WSHSY and SAAADI. The CDR3 is 15 residues long. Trimming pared 6 bases from V and 2 bases from J, leaving 16 bases between. This CDR3 is CASSERGGSNTEAFF. DNA of the CDR3: TGCGCCAGCAGCGAACGGGGGGGCAGCAACACTGAAGCTTTCTTT.

This clonotype was found many times. The chain combines TRBV24-1 with TRBJ2-7; D call uncertain. V was shortened by 4 bases and J by 4 bases, with 4 bases between the two germline ends. The CDR3 spans 11 residues. Per germline, CDR1 KGHDR and CDR2 SFDVKD. Written as DNA, the CDR3 is TGTGCCACCAGTGACCATTACGAGCAGTACTTC. Translation gives CATSDHYEQYF.

This rearrangement joins TRBV19 to TRBJ1-2; D possibly corresponds to TRBD1 (5 bases). Germline assignment: CDR1 LNHDA and CDR2 SQIVND (reference sequence). The germline V and J ends were trimmed by 7 bases and 4 bases, with 16 bases remaining between them. The CDR3 contains 14 residues. The CDR3 sequence: CASNPFTGTYGYTF. Here the CDR3 DNA reads TGTGCCAGTAACCCCTTCACAGGCACCTATGGCTACACCTTC. The entire variable domain, with the rest obtained from reference TRBV19 and TRBJ1-2, is as follows: DGGITQSPKYLFRKEGQNVTLSCEQNLNHDAMYWYRQDPGQGLRLIYYSQIVNDFQKGDIAEGYSVSREKKESFPLTVTSAQKNPTAFYLCASNPFTGTYGYTFGSGTRLTVV.

The chain employs TRBV19 and TRBJ1-5; D not certain. The V gene's germline CDR1 is LNHDA and CDR2 SQIVND (reference sequence). The CDR3 has 14 amino acids. Trimming left V 7 bases short and J 0 bases short, with 10 bases between. Here the CDR3 reads CASTRQISNQPQHF. CDR3 coding DNA: TGTGCCAGTACACGGCAGATTAGCAATCAGCCCCAGCATTTT.

In this sample, this clonotype turned up many times. This chain connects TRBV28 to TRBJ2-5; TRBD2 agrees at 8 bases. Germline V gene sequence: CDR1 MDHEN, CDR2 SYDVKM. The CDR3 runs to 16 residues. Losses at the gene ends were 4 bases for V and 6 bases for J; bases not matched to a gene: 13. CDR3 coding DNA: TGTGCCAGCAGTTACCCGGCGGGGGGCCCCCAGAAGACCCAGTACTTC. Its protein product is CASSYPAGGPQKTQYF.

Many counts were recorded for this clonotype. This chain links TRBV19 with TRBJ2-2, with D unclear. The germline gives CDR1 LNHDA, CDR2 SQIVND (reference sequence). The CDR3 spans 15 residues. The germline V and J ends were trimmed by 0 bases and 3 bases, with 8 bases remaining between them. The CDR3 DNA reads TGTGCCAGTAGTATAGATTCCCCTCACACCGGGGAGCTGTTTTTT. Protein sequence: CASSIDSPHTGELFF.

This clonotype was observed many times. As DNA, the CDR3 is TGTGCCAGCAGTCCCCCTTTTCGTCTAGGGCGGCAGAAAGGGAATGAGCAGTTCTTC. Translation: CASSPPFRLGRQKGNEQFF. J is TRBJ2-1 and V is TRBV27; D ambiguous. This CDR3 contains 19 residues. The germline CDR1 and CDR2 sequences are MNHEY and SMNVEV (reference sequence). Trimming pared 5 bases from V and 7 bases from J, leaving 30 bases between.

CDR3: CASSPGQGSSTDTQYF. The CDR3 DNA follows: TGTGCCAGCAGCCCCGGACAGGGGTCGAGCACAGATACGCAGTATTTT. This chain connects TRBV7-3 to TRBJ2-3; 9 nucleotides line up with TRBD1. The CDR3 consists of 16 residues. Trimming at V came to 5 bases and at J to 0 bases, leaving 6 bases not matched to a gene. CDR1 SGHTA and CDR2 FQGTGA come from the germline V gene.

V and J are TRBV30 and TRBJ2-5; D unresolved. This CDR3 spans 12 amino acids. Germline V gene data show CDR1 as GTSNPN and CDR2 as SVGIG (reference sequence). With 4 bases removed from V and 4 bases from J, the gap between germline ends came to 10 bases. CDR3 sequence: CAWKASGETQYF. The CDR3 coding sequence is TGTGCCTGGAAAGCGTCTGGAGAGACCCAGTACTTC.

The chain has TRBV7-9 and TRBJ2-6, with 10 positions matching TRBD1. Germline V gene sequence: CDR1 SEHNR, CDR2 FQNEAQ (reference sequence). The junction had 8 bases not matched to a gene; V was cut back by 8 bases and J by 1 base. The CDR3 is 17 amino acids. The CDR3 here is CASLSTGGASGANVLTF. DNA of the CDR3: TGTGCCAGCTTATCGACAGGGGGCGCTTCTGGGGCCAACGTCCTGACTTTC. Full variable domain (remainder filled in from reference TRBV7-9 and TRBJ2-6): DTGVSQNPRHKITKRGQNVTFRCDPISEHNRLYWYRQTLGQGPEFLTYFQNEAQLEKSRLLSDRFSAERPKGSFSTLEIQRTEQGDSAMYLCASLSTGGASGANVLTFGAGSRLTVL.

This clonotype was seen repeatedly, ten times or more. This rearrangement joins TRBV11-2 to TRBJ2-3; unclear D gene. The CDR3 spans 15 residues. Trimming stripped 1 base from V and 5 bases from J, with 13 bases between. Germline V gene data show CDR1 as SGHAT and CDR2 as FQNNGV. CDR3 DNA: TGTGCCAGCAGCTTAGTCCCAGTAGCAGGAGATACGCAGTATTTT. Translation gives CASSLVPVAGDTQYF.

This clonotype appeared many times. V usage is TRBV2 and J usage is TRBJ1-2; 8 nucleotides line up with TRBD1. Germline assignment: CDR1 SNHLY and CDR2 FYNNEI. The length of the CDR3 is 16 residues. With 8 bases clipped from V and 8 bases from J, the junction kept 19 bases outside the gene matches. The DNA of the CDR3 is TGTGCCAGCCTACTTGTATTGGGACAGGCAAATGGCGGCTACACCTTC. Its protein product is CASLLVLGQANGGYTF.

In this sample, this clonotype turned up many times. The V gene is TRBV9, the J gene TRBJ1-1, with TRBD1 matching 7 bases. Germline CDR1 is SGDLS and CDR2 is YYNGEE. The CDR3 is made up of 15 amino acids. Trimming at V came to 4 bases and at J to 2 bases, leaving 8 bases not matched to a gene. The CDR3 DNA reads as TGTGCCAGCAGCCCGCTCCAGGGGGGCAACACTGAAGCTTTCTTT. This encodes CASSPLQGGNTEAFF.

This clonotype was seen many times. The V gene is TRBV10-3, the J gene TRBJ2-3; 11 nucleotides agree with TRBD2. Germline V CDR1 and CDR2: ENHRY, SYGVKD. Germline trimming cut 3 bases from V and 0 bases from J; bases unmatched to any gene: 11. The CDR3 covers 19 residues. The CDR3 bases are TGTGCCATCAGTGAAGTGGGACTAGCGGATCTCACTAGCACAGATACGCAGTATTTT. Translating it yields CAISEVGLADLTSTDTQYF.

The chain uses TRBV20-1 and TRBJ2-7; 8 bases fit TRBD2. The CDR3 sequence is 14 residues long. CDR1 and CDR2 (germline): DFQATT, SNEGSKA (reference sequence). Losses at the gene ends were 3 bases for V and 5 bases for J; bases not matched to a gene: 9. As DNA, the CDR3 is TGCAGTGCTAGGGGACGGGAGGGCCTCCACGAGCAGTACTTC. Its protein product is CSARGREGLHEQYF.

This clonotype has just a few counts. A much bigger clone sits one base away, suggesting this may be a read error. The V call is TRBV6-1, the J call TRBJ1-1; D not certain. Deletions cut 5 bases from V and 1 base from J, with 14 bases between. This CDR3 is built from 15 residues. Germline values: CDR1 MNHNS, CDR2 SASEGT. The CDR3 reads CASSPQAGGNTEAFF. In DNA, the CDR3 is TGTGCCAGCAGTCCCCAGGCAGGCGGGAACACTGAAGCTTTCTTT.

This clonotype was seen at least ten times. CDR3 nucleotides: TGTGCCAGCAGTGAGCTAAAGACCCAGTACTTC. Amino acids: CASSELKTQYF. V gene TRBV2 combines with J gene TRBJ2-5; no clear D gene. The CDR3 loop spans 11 amino acids. CDR1 is SNHLY and CDR2 is FYNNEI in the germline V gene. Between the trimmed V and J ends, which lost 3 bases and 6 bases, there was a span of 5 bases.